The 13 T cell receptor beta chains in this list originate from one sample, sequenced in a study of T cell responses to AZD1222 COVID-19 vaccine. Assay used: immunoSEQ multiplex PCR; TCRdb lists only in-frame clones, some missing. Found here are roughly 70,000 clones, more than 65% of them singletons; the top ten hold over 20%. Sequences were derived from peripheral blood, sampled on day 0 of MenACWY control vaccination. The receptors stem from an adult in good health.

The chain links TRBV5-1 to TRBJ2-5; D unclear. The CDR3 runs 14 residues. Trimming removed 1 base from V and 4 bases from J, with 11 bases in between. The germline gives CDR1 SGHRS, CDR2 YFSETQ. CDR3 nucleotide sequence: TGCGCCAGCAGCTTGTTCGCAGGCGGAGAGACCCAGTACTTC. Protein product: CASSLFAGGETQYF.

The chain combines TRBV2 with TRBJ1-3; the D is unclear. The germline V gene encodes CDR1 SNHLY and CDR2 FYNNEI. V gave up 8 bases and J gave up 2 bases, with 10 bases separating them. The CDR3 extends over 13 amino acids. The CDR3 spells CASRSRTGNTIYF. The DNA for the CDR3 is TGTGCCAGCCGATCGAGGACTGGAAACACCATATATTTT.

The chain uses TRBV5-6 and TRBJ1-5, with D hard to call. CDR1 SGHDT and CDR2 YYEEEE come from the germline V gene. This CDR3 has 13 amino acids. Trimming shortened V by 0 bases and J by 5 bases, and 6 bases separated the two germline ends. CDR3 in DNA: TGTGCCAGCAGCTTGGACAGTCATCAGCCCCAGCATTTT. It specifies CASSLDSHQPQHF.

The gene calls are TRBV2 and TRBJ2-6; no reliable D call. Germline V gene data show CDR1 as SNHLY and CDR2 as FYNNEI. The CDR3 extends over 14 amino acids. The V end lost 8 bases, the J end lost 0 bases, and 8 bases lay between the germline ends. CDR3 sequence (DNA): TGTGCCAGCGAAGCCAGCTCTGGGGCCAACGTCCTGACTTTC. It yields the protein CASEASSGANVLTF.

The chain combines TRBV16 with TRBJ1-1; no reliable D call. From germline, CDR1 is KGHSY and CDR2 FQNENV. The length of the CDR3 is 13 residues. The V and J ends lost 4 bases and 3 bases respectively, with 9 bases between them. The CDR3 region is CASSPLRDTEAFF. The CDR3 DNA is TGTGCCAGCAGCCCCCTGAGAGACACTGAAGCTTTCTTT.

V usage is TRBV28 and J usage is TRBJ2-5; possibly TRBD1 for D (6 bases). Between the trimmed V and J ends, which lost 4 bases and 2 bases, there was a span of 14 bases. CDR3 length equals 15 residues. The V gene's germline CDR1 is MDHEN and CDR2 SYDVKM. CDR3 region: CASSSKQGRQETQYF. For the CDR3, the DNA is TGTGCCAGCAGTTCCAAACAGGGCAGGCAAGAGACCCAGTACTTC.

This clone was seen a few times. V gene TRBV7-2 combines with J gene TRBJ2-3; weak D call: TRBD1 (5 bases). The CDR3 loop spans 15 amino acids. Trimming cost V 5 bases and J 1 base, with 13 bases left between them. Germline CDR1 and CDR2: SGHTA and FQGNSA. This CDR3 is CASSPTGARTDTQYF. The CDR3, as DNA: TGTGCCAGCAGCCCCACTGGGGCCCGCACAGATACGCAGTATTTT.

V is TRBV5-5 and J is TRBJ1-1, with unresolved D. CDR1 and CDR2 (germline): SGHKS, YYEKEE (reference sequence). The CDR3 is made up of 14 amino acids. The V gene lost 1 base and the J gene lost 0 bases, with 7 bases spanning the gap. The CDR3 region has the DNA TGTGCCAGCAGCTTGCAGCGAATGAACACTGAAGCTTTCTTT. This sequence encodes CASSLQRMNTEAFF.

This chain joins TRBV19 and TRBJ2-7; maybe TRBD1 (5 bases). The CDR3 is 14 amino acids. V dropped 3 bases and J dropped 5 bases, with 14 bases sitting between them. Looked up from germline, CDR1 is LNHDA and CDR2 is SQIVND (reference sequence). Here the CDR3 DNA reads TGTGCCAGTAGTATGATTGCAGGGCGTCACGAGCAGTACTTC. Amino acid sequence: CASSMIAGRHEQYF.

The chain combines TRBV5-1 with TRBJ1-1; 8 bases are a match to TRBD1. The CDR3 loop spans 16 amino acids. Germline V lookup: CDR1 SGHRS, CDR2 YFSETQ. J gave up 4 bases and V 3 bases, and 11 bases lay outside the gene matches. CDR3 in amino acids: CASSSEQGAGGTEAFF. In DNA, the CDR3 is TGCGCCAGCAGCTCCGAGCAGGGGGCGGGCGGCACTGAAGCTTTCTTT. The variable domain in full, completed from reference TRBV5-1 and TRBJ1-1, reads KAGVTQTPRYLIKTRGQQVTLSCSPISGHRSVSWYQQTPGQGLQFLFEYFSETQRNKGNFPGRFSGRQFSNSRSEMNVSTLELGDSALYLCASSSEQGAGGTEAFFGQGTRLTVV.

This sequence joins TRBV30 and TRBJ1-1; D is unresolved. This CDR3 is 15 amino acids long. Germline assignment: CDR1 GTSNPN and CDR2 SVGIG (reference sequence). Deletions cut 2 bases from V and 5 bases from J, with 18 bases between. The CDR3 DNA follows: TGTGCCTGGAGTCCCCTCCGGACCCTTGGGACTGAAGCTTTCTTT. Protein product: CAWSPLRTLGTEAFF.

This clone has just one count. The chain combines TRBV7-9 with TRBJ2-1, with D hard to call. Germline-derived CDR1 and CDR2 are SEHNR and FQNEAQ (reference sequence). V was cut by 5 bases and J by 10 bases, with 21 bases left in between. The length of the CDR3 is 15 residues. CDR3 sequence (DNA): TGTGCCAGCAGCCCCGAGGTGGGTAGAGGTAACGAGCAGTTCTTC. Its protein product is CASSPEVGRGNEQFF.

This chain uses TRBV6-2 or TRBV6-3 with TRBJ2-5; no definite D call. CDR1 and CDR2 from the germline V gene are MNHEY and SVGEGT. CDR3 size: 14 residues. Trimming took off 6 bases at V and 4 bases at J, with 15 bases between the two ends. This CDR3 reads CASSDGDSRETQYF. CDR3 in DNA: TGTGCCAGCAGCGACGGCGACTCTAGAGAGACCCAGTACTTC.